This entry lists 12 T cell receptor beta chains sequenced from one sample in a study of neurological immune-mediated disorders. TCRdb re-called the 5' RACE reads with MiXCR, one entry per CDR3 protein. This repertoire shows about 50,000 distinct CDR3 sequences, 16% found once; its top ten account for 4% to 4.5%. The sequenced sample was PBMCs. All receptors derive from a man aged 55 to 70 in good health.

At least ten counts were recorded for this clonotype. The gene calls are TRBV20-1 and TRBJ1-3; perhaps TRBD1 as D (5 bases). Germline assignment: CDR1 DFQATT and CDR2 SNEGSKA (reference sequence). V was cut by 3 bases and J by 0 bases, with 9 bases left in between. The CDR3 consists of 14 residues. In DNA, the CDR3 is TGCAGTGCTAGGGCAGGGAACTCTGGAAACACCATATATTTT. Translated, it gives CSARAGNSGNTIYF.

This clonotype is termed medium-sized (0.01 to 0.1%). For the CDR3, the DNA is TGTGCCAGCAGCCGCGGGACCTGGGGCACTGAAGCTTTCTTT. Translating it yields CASSRGTWGTEAFF. The V call is TRBV4-2, the J call TRBJ1-1; D might be TRBD1 (5 bases). Trimming removed 4 bases at V and 4 bases at J, with 13 bases between. The CDR3 sequence is 14 residues long. Germline CDR1 reads LGHNA; CDR2 reads YNFKEQ.

There are many counts of this clonotype. The chain uses TRBV7-2 and TRBJ2-5, with a tentative D call TRBD1 (6 bases). Deletions cut 4 bases from V and 2 bases from J, with 8 bases between. CDR1 is SGHTA, CDR2 FQGNSA, per germline. The CDR3 has 13 residues. As DNA, the CDR3 is TGTGCCAGCAGCTCTGGACAGCAAGAGACCCAGTACTTC. Protein product: CASSSGQQETQYF.

In this sample, this clonotype turned up many times. The chain combines TRBV29-1 with TRBJ2-3, with 11 bases aligning to TRBD2. Germline values: CDR1 SQVTM, CDR2 ANQGSEA. The CDR3 spans 14 residues. Unmatched junction bases numbered 4, after V lost 6 bases and J lost 2 bases. The CDR3, as DNA: TGCAGCGTAGCGACTAGCGGGGCCACAGATACGCAGTATTTT. Its protein is CSVATSGATDTQYF.

V and J are TRBV2 and TRBJ2-7, with 7 bases that match TRBD1. Germline values: CDR1 SNHLY, CDR2 FYNNEI. The CDR3 runs 12 residues. J lost 6 bases, V lost 10 bases, and 9 bases had no gene match. CDR3: CAKNRGRGEQYF. The CDR3 DNA reads TGTGCCAAAAACAGGGGAAGGGGCGAGCAGTACTTC.

This clonotype was found many times. This chain joins TRBV5-6 and TRBJ1-4; 7 bases agree with TRBD1. V trimming: 3 bases; J trimming: 0 bases; junction bases outside the gene matches: 2. CDR3 length: 15 amino acids. Germline loops: CDR1 SGHDT, CDR2 YYEEEE. This CDR3 reads CASSSTGATNEKLFF. The CDR3 DNA is TGTGCCAGCAGCTCAACAGGGGCAACTAATGAAAAACTGTTTTTT. The full variable domain, in which reference TRBV5-6 and TRBJ1-4 provide the parts outside the CDR3, is DAGVTQSPTHLIKTRGQQVTLRCSPKSGHDTVSWYQQALGQGPQFIFQYYEEEERQRGNFPDRFSGHQFPNYSSELNVNALLLGDSALYLCASSSTGATNEKLFFGSGTQLSVL.

This clonotype was recorded at least ten times. The CDR3 protein is CASSQDQVFYGYTF. DNA of the CDR3: TGTGCCAGCAGCCAAGATCAGGTGTTCTATGGCTACACCTTC. The chain has TRBV14 and TRBJ1-2; D call uncertain. Germline CDR1 SGHDN, CDR2 FVKESK. CDR3 length: 14 residues. Trimming cost V 0 bases and J 4 bases, with 9 bases left between them.

This clonotype came up many times. CDR3 DNA: TGCGCCAGCTCCCCCCAAGGGAGCTCCTACAATGAGCAGTTCTTC. Translating it yields CASSPQGSSYNEQFF. The chain links TRBV5-1 to TRBJ2-1; D might be TRBD2 (5 bases). The CDR3 extends over 15 amino acids. Trimming left V 7 bases short and J 0 bases short, with 14 bases between. Germline V gene data show CDR1 as SGHRS and CDR2 as YFSETQ.

There are many counts of this clonotype. This rearrangement joins TRBV24-1 to TRBJ2-2, with D maybe TRBD2 (5 bases). Germline CDR1 KGHDR, CDR2 SFDVKD. V gave up 6 bases and J gave up 5 bases, with 18 bases separating them. The CDR3 extends over 16 amino acids. For the CDR3, the DNA is TGTGCCACCAGTTCCTCTAGAGAGGGCAGAACCGGGGAGCTGTTTTTT. Protein product: CATSSSREGRTGELFF.

This sequence joins TRBV9 and TRBJ2-1; 8 positions match TRBD2. Germline V gene lookup returns CDR1 SGDLS and CDR2 YYNGEE. This CDR3 spans 15 amino acids. After removal of 0 bases from V and 8 bases from J, the junction contained 7 bases not matched to a gene. The chain's CDR3 is CASSVVDGGVHEQFF. For the CDR3, the DNA is TGTGCCAGCAGCGTAGTAGACGGGGGGGTTCATGAGCAGTTCTTC.

The table lists this clonotype with many counts. The V call is TRBV4-1, the J call TRBJ2-3; possible D gene TRBD2, 6 bases. Germline loops: CDR1 MGHRA, CDR2 YSYEKL. The CDR3 is 17 residues long. The V and J ends lost 0 bases and 3 bases respectively, with 16 bases between them. The CDR3 sequence is CASSQEESATRTDTQYF. CDR3 in DNA: TGCGCCAGCAGCCAAGAAGAGAGCGCGACTAGGACAGATACGCAGTATTTT.

V and J are TRBV13 and TRBJ1-3; D is undetermined. V lost 5 bases and J lost 0, with 8 bases in between. Germline CDR1 reads PRHDT; CDR2 reads FYEKMQ (reference sequence). There are 14 residues in the CDR3. CDR3: CASSQGYSGNTIYF. The CDR3 DNA is TGTGCCAGCAGCCAAGGATACTCTGGAAACACCATATATTTT.